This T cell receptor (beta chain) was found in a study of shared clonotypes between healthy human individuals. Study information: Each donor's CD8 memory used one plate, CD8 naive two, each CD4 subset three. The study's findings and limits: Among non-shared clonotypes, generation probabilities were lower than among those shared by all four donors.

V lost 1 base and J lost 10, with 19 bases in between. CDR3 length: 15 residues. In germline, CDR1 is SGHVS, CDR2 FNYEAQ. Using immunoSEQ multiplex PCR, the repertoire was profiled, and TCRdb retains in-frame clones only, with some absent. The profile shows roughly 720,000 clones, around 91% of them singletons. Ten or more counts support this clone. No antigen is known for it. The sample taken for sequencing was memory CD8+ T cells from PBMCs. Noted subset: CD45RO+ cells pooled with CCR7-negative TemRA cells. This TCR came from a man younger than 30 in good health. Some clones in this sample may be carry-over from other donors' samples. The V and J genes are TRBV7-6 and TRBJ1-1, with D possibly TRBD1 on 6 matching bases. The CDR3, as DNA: TGTGCCAGCAGCTTAGGGGCAGGGGTGTATGAAGGAGCTTTCTTT. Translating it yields CASSLGAGVYEGAFF.